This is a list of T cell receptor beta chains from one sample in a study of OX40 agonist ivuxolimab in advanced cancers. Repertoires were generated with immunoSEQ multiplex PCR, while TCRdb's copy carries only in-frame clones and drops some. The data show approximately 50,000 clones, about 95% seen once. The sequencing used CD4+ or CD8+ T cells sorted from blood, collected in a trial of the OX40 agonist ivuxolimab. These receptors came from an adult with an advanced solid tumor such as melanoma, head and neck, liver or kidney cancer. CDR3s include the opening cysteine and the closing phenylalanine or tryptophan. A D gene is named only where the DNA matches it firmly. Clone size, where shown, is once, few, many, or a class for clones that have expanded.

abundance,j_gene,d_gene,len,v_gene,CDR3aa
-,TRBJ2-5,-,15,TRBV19,CASSVAHGLPETQYF
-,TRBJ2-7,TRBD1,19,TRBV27,CASSLFSDPGTGAVYEQYF
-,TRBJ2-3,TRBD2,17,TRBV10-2,CASRKGLAGVWTDTQYF
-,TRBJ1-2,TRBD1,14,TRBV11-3,CASSPGQGFYGYTF
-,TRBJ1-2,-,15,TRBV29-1,CSVEGTAEVVDGYTF
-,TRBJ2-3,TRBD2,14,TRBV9,CASTSGRISDTQYF
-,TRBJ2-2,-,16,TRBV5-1,CASSLRGLRDTGELFF
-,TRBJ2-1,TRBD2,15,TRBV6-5,CASSPSSGSVYEQFF
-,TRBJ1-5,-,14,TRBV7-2,CASSLDTHNQPQHF
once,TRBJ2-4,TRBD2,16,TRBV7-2,CASSSGGGLAKNIQYF
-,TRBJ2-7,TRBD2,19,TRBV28,CASSLSPGLAGGPYYEQYF
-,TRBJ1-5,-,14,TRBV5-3,CARSLAYSNQPQHF
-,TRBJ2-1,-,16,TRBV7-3,CASSLVRGTEMNEQFF
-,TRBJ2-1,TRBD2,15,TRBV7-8,CASSAGLAGYNEQFF
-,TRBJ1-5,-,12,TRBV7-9,CASSLKGQPQHF
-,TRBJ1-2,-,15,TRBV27,CASSFGGSPLYGYTF
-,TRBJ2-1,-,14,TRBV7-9,CASSLGASYNEQFF
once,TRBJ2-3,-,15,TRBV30,CACTVPLADLVGQYF
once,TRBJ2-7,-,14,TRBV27,CASSLDWASLEQYF
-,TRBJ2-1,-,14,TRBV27,CASSRGTTNNEQFF
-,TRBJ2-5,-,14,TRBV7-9,CASSLGGAQETQYF
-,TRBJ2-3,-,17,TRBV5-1,CARTGSPTCHKQDTQYF
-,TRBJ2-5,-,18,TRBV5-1,CASSLGYRQTNYKETQYF
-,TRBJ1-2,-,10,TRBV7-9,CASSPPGYTF
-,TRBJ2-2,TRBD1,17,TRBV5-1,CASSLASDRVFSGELFF
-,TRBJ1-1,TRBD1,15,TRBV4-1,CASSQNLDRAAEAFF
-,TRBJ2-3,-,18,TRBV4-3,CASSQFLAAGSGTDTQYF
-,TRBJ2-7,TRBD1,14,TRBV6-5,CASSYGTGGYEQYF
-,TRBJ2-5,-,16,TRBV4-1,CASSHSVGGDQETQYF
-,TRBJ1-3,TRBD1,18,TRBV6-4,CASTLSGDREVDRNTIYF
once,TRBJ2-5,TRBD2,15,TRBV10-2,CASSARLASRETQYF
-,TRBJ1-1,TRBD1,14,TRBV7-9,CASSLTGGNTEAFF
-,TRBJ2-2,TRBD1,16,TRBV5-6,CASSLGQGWATGELFF
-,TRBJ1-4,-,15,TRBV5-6,CASSSDSATNEKLFF
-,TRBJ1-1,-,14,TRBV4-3,CASSQDRGNTEAFF
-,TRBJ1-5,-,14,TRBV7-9,CASSLGGWGQPQHF
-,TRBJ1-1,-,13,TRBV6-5,CASRPGENTEAFF
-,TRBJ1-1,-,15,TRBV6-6,CASSYSRGVNTEAFF
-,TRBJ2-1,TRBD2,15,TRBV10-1,CASRVLADRFNEQFF
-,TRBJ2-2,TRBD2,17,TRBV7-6,CASSLGTSGTNTGELFF
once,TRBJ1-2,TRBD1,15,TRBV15,CATSRAGTANYGYTF
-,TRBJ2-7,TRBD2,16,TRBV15,CATSSVLSGHPYEQYF
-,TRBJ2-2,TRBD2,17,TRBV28,CASSLSGLAGETGELFF
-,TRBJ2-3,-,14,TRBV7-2,CASSLATSTDTQYF
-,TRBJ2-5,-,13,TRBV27,CASSFGMGETQYF
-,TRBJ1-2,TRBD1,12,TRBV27,CASRTGGDGYTF
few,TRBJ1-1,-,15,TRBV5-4,CASSLRGLTNTEAFF
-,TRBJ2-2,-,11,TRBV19,CASSGTGELFF
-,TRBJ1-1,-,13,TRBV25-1,CASTSGTNTEAFF